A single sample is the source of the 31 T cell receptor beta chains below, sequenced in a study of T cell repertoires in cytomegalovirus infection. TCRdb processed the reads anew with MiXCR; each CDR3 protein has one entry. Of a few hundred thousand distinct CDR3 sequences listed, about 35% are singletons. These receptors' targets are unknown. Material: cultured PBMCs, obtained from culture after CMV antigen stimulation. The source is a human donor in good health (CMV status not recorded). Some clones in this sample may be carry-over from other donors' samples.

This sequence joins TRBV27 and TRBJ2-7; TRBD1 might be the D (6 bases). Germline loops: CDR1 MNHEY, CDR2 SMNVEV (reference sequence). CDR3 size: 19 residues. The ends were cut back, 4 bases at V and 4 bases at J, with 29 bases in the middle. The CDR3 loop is CASSSKISYLPGVTYEQYV. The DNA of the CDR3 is TGTGCCAGCAGTTCGAAAATCTCATACTTACCAGGGGTTACTTACGAGCAGTACGTC.

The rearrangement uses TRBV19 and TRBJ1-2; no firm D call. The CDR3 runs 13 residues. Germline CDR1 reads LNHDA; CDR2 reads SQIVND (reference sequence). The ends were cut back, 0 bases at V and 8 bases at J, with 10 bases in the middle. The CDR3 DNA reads TGTGCCAGTAGTATAGATCCCGAGGCGGGCTACACCTTC. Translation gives CASSIDPEAGYTF.

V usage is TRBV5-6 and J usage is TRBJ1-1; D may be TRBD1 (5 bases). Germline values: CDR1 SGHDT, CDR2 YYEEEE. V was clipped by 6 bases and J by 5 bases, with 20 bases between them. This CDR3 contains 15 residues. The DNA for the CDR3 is TGTGCCAGCAACCCGATCGGACAAACAAGGACTGAAGCTTTCTTT. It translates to CASNPIGQTRTEAFF.

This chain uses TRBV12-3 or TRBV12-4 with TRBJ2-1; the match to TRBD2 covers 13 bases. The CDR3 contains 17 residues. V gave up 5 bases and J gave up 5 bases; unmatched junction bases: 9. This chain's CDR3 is CASSPQLAGGPDNEQFF. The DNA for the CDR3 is TGTGCCAGCAGTCCGCAACTAGCGGGAGGGCCTGACAATGAGCAGTTCTTC.

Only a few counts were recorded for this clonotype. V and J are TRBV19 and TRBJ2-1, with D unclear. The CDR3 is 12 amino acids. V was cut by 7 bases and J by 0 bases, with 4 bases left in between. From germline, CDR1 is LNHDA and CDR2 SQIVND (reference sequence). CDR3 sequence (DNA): TGTGCCAGTAAAAGCTCCTACAATGAGCAGTTCTTC. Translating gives CASKSSYNEQFF.

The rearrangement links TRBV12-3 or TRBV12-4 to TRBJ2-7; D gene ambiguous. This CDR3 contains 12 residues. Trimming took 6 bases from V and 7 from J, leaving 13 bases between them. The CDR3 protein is CASSPAKGEQYF. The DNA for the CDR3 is TGTGCCAGCAGCCCCGCTAAGGGTGAGCAGTACTTC.

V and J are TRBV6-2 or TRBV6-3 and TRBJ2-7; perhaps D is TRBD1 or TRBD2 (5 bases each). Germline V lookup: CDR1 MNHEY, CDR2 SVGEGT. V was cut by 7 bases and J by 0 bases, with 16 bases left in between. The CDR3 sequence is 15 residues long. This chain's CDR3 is CASTPPGTGSYEQYF. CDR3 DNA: TGTGCCAGCACTCCCCCCGGGACGGGCTCCTACGAGCAGTACTTC.

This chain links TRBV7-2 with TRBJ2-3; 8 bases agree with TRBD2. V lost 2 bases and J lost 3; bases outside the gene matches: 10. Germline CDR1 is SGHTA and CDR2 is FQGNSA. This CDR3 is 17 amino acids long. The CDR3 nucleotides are TGTGCCAGCAGCTTATACCTAGCGGGTCTGAGAACAGATACGCAGTATTTT. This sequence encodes CASSLYLAGLRTDTQYF.

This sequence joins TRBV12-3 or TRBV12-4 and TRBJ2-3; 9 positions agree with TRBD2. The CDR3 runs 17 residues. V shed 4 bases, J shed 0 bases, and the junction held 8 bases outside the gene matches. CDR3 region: CASSSQASGVSTDTQYF. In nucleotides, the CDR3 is TGTGCCAGCAGTTCCCAGGCTAGCGGGGTTAGCACAGATACGCAGTATTTT.

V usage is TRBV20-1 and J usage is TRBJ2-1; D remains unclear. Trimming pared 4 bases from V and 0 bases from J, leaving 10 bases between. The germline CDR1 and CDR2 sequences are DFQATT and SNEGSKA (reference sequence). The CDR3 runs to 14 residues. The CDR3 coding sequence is TGCAGTGCTATTGACACAAGCTCCTACAATGAGCAGTTCTTC. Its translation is CSAIDTSSYNEQFF.

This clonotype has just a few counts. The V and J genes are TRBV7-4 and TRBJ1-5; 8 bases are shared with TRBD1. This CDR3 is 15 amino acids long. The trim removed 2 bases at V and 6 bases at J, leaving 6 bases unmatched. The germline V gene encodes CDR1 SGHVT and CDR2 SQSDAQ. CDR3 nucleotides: TGTGCCAGCAGCTTACCCGGACAGGGCCCTCAGCCCCAGCATTTT. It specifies CASSLPGQGPQPQHF.

The chain's CDR3 is CASSHGTGNEQFF. The CDR3 coding sequence is TGCGCCAGCAGCCACGGGACAGGGAATGAGCAGTTCTTC. The chain links TRBV4-3 to TRBJ2-1, with TRBD1 matching 9 bases. There are 13 residues in the CDR3. V lost 3 bases to trimming and J lost 7 bases; unmatched junction nucleotides: 1. The germline V gene has CDR1 LGHNA and CDR2 YSLEER.

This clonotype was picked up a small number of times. The CDR3 is CASSPRGSPYEQYF. The CDR3 DNA follows: TGTGCCAGCAGCCCCCGCGGAAGCCCCTACGAGCAGTACTTC. The chain is built from TRBV7-2 and TRBJ2-7; D is undetermined. Germline V gene lookup returns CDR1 SGHTA and CDR2 FQGNSA. The CDR3 contains 14 residues. V was cut by 5 bases and J by 2 bases, with 13 bases left in between.

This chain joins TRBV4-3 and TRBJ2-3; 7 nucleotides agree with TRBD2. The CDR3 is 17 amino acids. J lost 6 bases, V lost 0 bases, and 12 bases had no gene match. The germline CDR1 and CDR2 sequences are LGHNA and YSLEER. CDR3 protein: CASSQEAPREAWDTQYF. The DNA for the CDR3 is TGCGCCAGCAGCCAAGAAGCGCCCCGGGAGGCTTGGGATACGCAGTATTTT.

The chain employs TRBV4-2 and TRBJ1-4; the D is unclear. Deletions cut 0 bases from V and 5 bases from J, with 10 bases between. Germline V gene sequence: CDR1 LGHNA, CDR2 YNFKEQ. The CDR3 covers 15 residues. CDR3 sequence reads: CASSQDRVVNEKLFF. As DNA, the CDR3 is TGTGCCAGCAGCCAAGATCGGGTGGTCAATGAAAAACTGTTTTTT.

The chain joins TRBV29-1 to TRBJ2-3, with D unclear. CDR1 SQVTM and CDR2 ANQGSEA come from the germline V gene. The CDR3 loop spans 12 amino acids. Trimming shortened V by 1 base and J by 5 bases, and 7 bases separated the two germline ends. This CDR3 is CSVEGNGDTQYF. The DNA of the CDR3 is TGCAGCGTTGAAGGGAACGGAGATACGCAGTATTTT.

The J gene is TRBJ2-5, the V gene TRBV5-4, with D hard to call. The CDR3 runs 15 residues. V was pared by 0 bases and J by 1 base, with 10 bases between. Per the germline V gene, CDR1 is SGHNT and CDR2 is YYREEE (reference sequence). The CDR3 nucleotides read TGTGCCAGCAGCTTGGGGAGACTGGTCCAAGAGACCCAGTACTTC. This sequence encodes CASSLGRLVQETQYF.

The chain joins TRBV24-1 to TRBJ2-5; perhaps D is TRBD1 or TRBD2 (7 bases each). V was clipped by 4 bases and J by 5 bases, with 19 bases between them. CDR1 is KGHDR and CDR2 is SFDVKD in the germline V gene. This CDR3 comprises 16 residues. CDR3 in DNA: TGTGCCACCAGTGAACCCCAGGGGGGGCAGGGGGAGACCCAGTACTTC. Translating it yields CATSEPQGGQGETQYF.

CDR3 nucleotide sequence: TGTGCCAGCAGTGAATCGGGACAGGGATTCTCTGGAAACACCATATATTTT. Amino acid sequence: CASSESGQGFSGNTIYF. The chain combines TRBV2 with TRBJ1-3; 9 nucleotides align to TRBD1. The V gene end was trimmed by 2 bases and the J gene end by 0 bases; junction bases not matched to a gene: 5. CDR1 and CDR2 from the germline V gene are SNHLY and FYNNEI. This CDR3 contains 17 residues.

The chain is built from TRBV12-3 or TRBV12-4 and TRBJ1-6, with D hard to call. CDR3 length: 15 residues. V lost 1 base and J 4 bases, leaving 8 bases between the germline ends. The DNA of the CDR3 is TGTGCCAGCAGTTTAGGTCGGAGATATAATTCACCCCTCCACTTT. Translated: CASSLGRRYNSPLHF.

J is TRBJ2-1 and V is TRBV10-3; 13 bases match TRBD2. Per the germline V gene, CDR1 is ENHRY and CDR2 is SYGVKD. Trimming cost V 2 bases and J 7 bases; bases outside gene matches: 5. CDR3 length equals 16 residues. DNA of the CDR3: TGTGCCATCAGTGAGAGGACTAGCGGGAGTGGAAATGAGCAGTTCTTC. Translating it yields CAISERTSGSGNEQFF.

This chain's CDR3 is CASSEASGILYEQYF. In DNA form, the CDR3 reads TGTGCCAGCAGTGAAGCTAGCGGGATTCTCTACGAGCAGTACTTC. The V and J genes are TRBV2 and TRBJ2-7; the match to TRBD2 covers 8 bases. Per the germline V gene, CDR1 is SNHLY and CDR2 is FYNNEI. J lost 3 bases, V lost 0 bases, and 4 bases had no gene match. This CDR3 region has 15 residues. Looking up the rest from reference TRBV2 and TRBJ2-7 gives the full variable domain: EPEVTQTPSHQVTQMGQEVILRCVPISNHLYFYWYRQILGQKVEFLVSFYNNEISEKSEIFDDQFSVERPDGSNFTLKIRSTKLEDSAMYFCASSEASGILYEQYFGPGTRLTVT.

The CDR3 DNA reads TGTGCCAGCAGCTCGACTAGCGGGAGTTTTCAGACCCAGTACTTC. Its translation: CASSSTSGSFQTQYF. The rearrangement uses TRBV5-6 and TRBJ2-5; 12 bases are a match to TRBD2. V lost 3 bases to trimming and J lost 6 bases; unmatched junction nucleotides: 6. CDR1 and CDR2 from the germline V gene are SGHDT and YYEEEE. This CDR3 has 15 residues. Full variable domain (rest looked up from reference TRBV5-6 and TRBJ2-5): DAGVTQSPTHLIKTRGQQVTLRCSPKSGHDTVSWYQQALGQGPQFIFQYYEEEERQRGNFPDRFSGHQFPNYSSELNVNALLLGDSALYLCASSSTSGSFQTQYFGPGTRLLVL.

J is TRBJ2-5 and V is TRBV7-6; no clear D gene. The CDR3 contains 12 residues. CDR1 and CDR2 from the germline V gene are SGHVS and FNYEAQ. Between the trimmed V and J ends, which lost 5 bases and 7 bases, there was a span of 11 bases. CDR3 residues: CASSPNMWTQYF. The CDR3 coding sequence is TGTGCCAGCAGCCCGAACATGTGGACCCAGTACTTC.

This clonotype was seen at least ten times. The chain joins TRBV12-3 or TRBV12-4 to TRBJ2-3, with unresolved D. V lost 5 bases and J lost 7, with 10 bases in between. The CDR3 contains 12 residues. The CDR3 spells CASSLSANTQYF. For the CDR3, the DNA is TGTGCCAGCAGTCTCTCCGCTAATACGCAGTATTTT.

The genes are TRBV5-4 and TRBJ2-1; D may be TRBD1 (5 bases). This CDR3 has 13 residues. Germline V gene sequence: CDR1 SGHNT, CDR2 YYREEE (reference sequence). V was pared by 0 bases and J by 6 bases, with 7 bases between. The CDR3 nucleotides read TGTGCCAGCAGCTTGGAAGGGGCCAATGAGCAGTTCTTC. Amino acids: CASSLEGANEQFF.

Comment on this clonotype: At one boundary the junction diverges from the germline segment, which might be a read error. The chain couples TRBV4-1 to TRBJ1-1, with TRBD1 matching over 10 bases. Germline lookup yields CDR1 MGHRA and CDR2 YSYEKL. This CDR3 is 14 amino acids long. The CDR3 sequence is CASSQGQGNPEAFF. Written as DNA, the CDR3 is TGCGCCAGCAGCCAGGGACAGGGGAACCCTGAAGCTTTCTTT.

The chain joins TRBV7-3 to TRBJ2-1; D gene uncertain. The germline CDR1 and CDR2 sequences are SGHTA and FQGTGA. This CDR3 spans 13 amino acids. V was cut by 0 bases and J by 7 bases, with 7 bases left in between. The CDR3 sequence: CASSLTTENEQFF. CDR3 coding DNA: TGTGCCAGCAGCTTAACCACCGAGAATGAGCAGTTCTTC.

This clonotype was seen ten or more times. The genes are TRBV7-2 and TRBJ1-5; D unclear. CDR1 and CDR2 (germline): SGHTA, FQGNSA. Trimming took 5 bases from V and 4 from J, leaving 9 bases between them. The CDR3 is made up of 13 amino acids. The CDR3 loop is CASSPMGNQPQHF. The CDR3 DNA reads TGTGCCAGCAGCCCTATGGGGAATCAGCCCCAGCATTTT.

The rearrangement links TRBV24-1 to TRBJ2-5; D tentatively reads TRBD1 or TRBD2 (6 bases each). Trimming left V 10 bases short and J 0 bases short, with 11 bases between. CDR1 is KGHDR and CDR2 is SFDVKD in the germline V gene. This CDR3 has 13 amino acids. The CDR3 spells CATQGGYQETQYF. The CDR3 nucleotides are TGTGCCACGCAAGGGGGGTACCAAGAGACCCAGTACTTC.

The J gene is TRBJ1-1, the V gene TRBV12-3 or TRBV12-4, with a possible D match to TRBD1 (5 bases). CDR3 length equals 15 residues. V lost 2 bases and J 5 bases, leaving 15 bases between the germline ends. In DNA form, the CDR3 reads TGTGCCAGCAGTTTACGGGGGGGTCACCAAACTGAAGCTTTCTTT. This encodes CASSLRGGHQTEAFF.